Below, 14 T cell receptor beta chains from the same sample are listed, as sequenced in a study of cytomegalovirus exposure and HLA in healthy donors. Using immunoSEQ multiplex PCR, the repertoire was profiled, and TCRdb retains in-frame clones only, with some absent. The sample holds 190,000 or so clones, 84% seen once. Sample: PBMCs. The receptors were sampled from a woman between 18 and 30 years old in good health and CMV-seropositive.

DNA of the CDR3: TGCGCCAGCAGTCAGGGACAGGGTAGCAATCAGCCCCAGCATTTT. This gives the protein CASSQGQGSNQPQHF. V and J are TRBV23-1 and TRBJ1-5; 9 nucleotides align to TRBD1. TRBV23-1 carries the ORF label, with uncertain function. Trimming at V came to 3 bases and at J to 0 bases, leaving 0 bases not matched to a gene. The CDR3 loop spans 15 amino acids.

V usage is TRBV11-2 and J usage is TRBJ2-7; TRBD1 matches at 7 bases. With 4 bases clipped from V and 7 bases from J, the junction kept 10 bases outside the gene matches. Germline V gene sequence: CDR1 SGHAT, CDR2 FQNNGV. The CDR3 runs to 14 residues. CDR3 in DNA: TGTGCCAGCAGCTCCTTACCGGACAGGTTTGAGCAGTACTTC. Protein product: CASSSLPDRFEQYF.

The genes are TRBV5-8 and TRBJ2-5, with 7 bases lining up with TRBD1. Germline CDR1 SGHTS, CDR2 YDEGEE. This CDR3 is built from 13 residues. Trimming cost V 4 bases and J 2 bases; bases outside gene matches: 2. CDR3 loop: CASSPGQQETQYF. DNA of the CDR3: TGTGCCAGCAGCCCGGGACAGCAAGAGACCCAGTACTTC.

In DNA form, the CDR3 reads TGTGCCAGCAGTGCCCCCGGGACAGGTTCCTACGAGCAGTACTTC. Protein product: CASSAPGTGSYEQYF. V gene TRBV7-2 combines with J gene TRBJ2-7, with 8 bases that match TRBD1. Per germline, CDR1 SGHTA and CDR2 FQGNSA. This CDR3 spans 15 amino acids. Germline trimming cut 6 bases from V and 1 base from J; bases unmatched to any gene: 8.

This sequence joins TRBV6-5 and TRBJ1-1, with D perhaps matching TRBD1 (5 bases). This CDR3 comprises 13 residues. CDR1 MNHEY and CDR2 SVGAGI come from the germline V gene. The V end was cut by 5 bases, the J end by 7 bases, with 14 bases between. CDR3 DNA sequence: TGTGCCAGCAGTCCGGCGGGAAGGGGTGAAGCTTTCTTT. This sequence encodes CASSPAGRGEAFF.

The V and J genes are TRBV6-8 and TRBJ2-6; 10 nucleotides align to TRBD2. The CDR3 length is 21 residues. Trimming at V came to 0 bases and at J to 0 bases, leaving 11 bases not matched to a gene. In germline, CDR1 is MNHGY, CDR2 SAAAGT. CDR3 sequence: CASSYSYTTSGARSGANVLTF. DNA of the CDR3: TGTGCCAGCAGTTACTCGTACACCACTAGCGGGGCGCGCTCTGGGGCCAACGTCCTGACTTTC.

The chain combines TRBV5-1 with TRBJ1-3; 9 bases match TRBD1. Germline V gives CDR1 SGHRS, CDR2 YFSETQ. Losses at the gene ends were 7 bases for V and 0 bases for J; bases not matched to a gene: 11. CDR3 length: 17 residues. The CDR3: CASRGQGILSSGNTIYF. The CDR3 bases are TGCGCCAGCCGTGGACAGGGGATACTAAGCTCTGGAAACACCATATATTTT.

The chain uses TRBV5-8 and TRBJ1-5, with TRBD1 matching 10 bases. The germline V gene encodes CDR1 SGHTS and CDR2 YDEGEE. V trimming: 0 bases; J trimming: 7 bases; junction bases outside the gene matches: 4. The length of the CDR3 is 15 residues. The DNA for the CDR3 is TGTGCCAGCAGCTTGGCGCGGACAGGGGGACAGCCCCAGCATTTT. Translated, it gives CASSLARTGGQPQHF.

This chain links TRBV5-1 with TRBJ1-1; tentative D call: TRBD1 (6 bases). Trimming stripped 3 bases from V and 1 base from J, with 10 bases between. Germline loops: CDR1 SGHRS, CDR2 YFSETQ. This CDR3 comprises 14 residues. The CDR3 DNA reads TGCGCCAGCAGCTCCGGGACAAGGAACACTGAAGCTTTCTTT. This codes for CASSSGTRNTEAFF.

The chain couples TRBV7-9 to TRBJ1-5, with 7 bases fitting TRBD1. V shed 4 bases and J 4 bases; nucleotides not matched to a gene: 16. CDR1 is SEHNR and CDR2 is FQNEAQ in the germline V gene (reference sequence). CDR3 length: 18 residues. CDR3 nucleotides: TGTGCCAGCAGCTCTAGTCCGGGACAGAAATCTCCAAATCAGCCCCAGCATTTT. It is translated as CASSSSPGQKSPNQPQHF.

The V call is TRBV5-1, the J call TRBJ2-2, with a weak D call TRBD1 (6 bases). The CDR3 runs to 15 residues. V was trimmed by 5 bases and J by 0 bases, leaving 11 bases between them. The germline CDR1 and CDR2 sequences are SGHRS and YFSETQ. Written as DNA, the CDR3 is TGCGCCAGCAGAAAACAGGGCCCGAACACCGGGGAGCTGTTTTTT. Encoded protein: CASRKQGPNTGELFF.

The count of this clone is one. The V and J genes are TRBV21-1 and TRBJ2-1; the table's TRBD2 call for D was not verified on the DNA. TRBV21-1 is described as a pseudogene. The CDR3 runs to 14 residues. The CDR3 sequence is CASTVGGCYNEQFF. The CDR3, as DNA: TGTGCCAGCACCGTGGGAGGATGCTACAATGAGCAGTTCTTC.

The chain employs TRBV7-8 and TRBJ2-1; the D gene is possibly TRBD2 (6 bases). Trimming removed 5 bases from V and 6 bases from J, with 20 bases in between. Per the germline V gene, CDR1 is SGHVS and CDR2 is FQNEAQ. The CDR3 sequence is 16 residues long. The CDR3 spells CASSRPPSGLINEQFF. The CDR3 DNA reads TGTGCCAGCAGCCGTCCCCCTTCGGGACTCATCAATGAGCAGTTCTTC.

The V and J genes are TRBV19 and TRBJ1-3; perhaps TRBD1 as D (6 bases). V was pared by 3 bases and J by 0 bases, with 9 bases between. Germline V gene data show CDR1 as LNHDA and CDR2 as SQIVND (reference sequence). CDR3 length: 15 amino acids. This chain's CDR3 is CASSIGGHSGNTIYF. DNA of the CDR3: TGTGCCAGTAGTATTGGGGGACACTCTGGAAACACCATATATTTT.